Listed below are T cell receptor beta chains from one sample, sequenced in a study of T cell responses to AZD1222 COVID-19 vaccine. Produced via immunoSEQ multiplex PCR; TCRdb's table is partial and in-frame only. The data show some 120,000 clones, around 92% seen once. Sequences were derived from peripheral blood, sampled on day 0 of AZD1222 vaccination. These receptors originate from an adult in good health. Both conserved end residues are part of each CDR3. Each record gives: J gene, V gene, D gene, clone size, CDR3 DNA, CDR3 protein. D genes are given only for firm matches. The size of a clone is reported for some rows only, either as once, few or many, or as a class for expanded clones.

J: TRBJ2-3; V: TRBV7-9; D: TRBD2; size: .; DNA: TGTGCCAGCACCGGGACTAGCGGTACGCAGTATTTT; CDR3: CASTGTSGTQYF
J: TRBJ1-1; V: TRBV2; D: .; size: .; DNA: TGTGCCAGCATAGTCACCATCAACACTGAAGCTTTCTTT; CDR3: CASIVTINTEAFF
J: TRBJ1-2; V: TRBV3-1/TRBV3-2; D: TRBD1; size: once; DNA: TGTGCCAGCAGCCGGGACAGGAACTATGGCTACACCTTC; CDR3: CASSRDRNYGYTF
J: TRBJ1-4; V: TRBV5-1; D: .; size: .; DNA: TGCGCCAGCAGCTTGCGACAGCCGAATGAAAAACTGTTTTTT; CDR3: CASSLRQPNEKLFF
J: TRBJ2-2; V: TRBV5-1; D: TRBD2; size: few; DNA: TGCGCCAGCAGCTTAAATCTCCCGGGACTAGGGACCGGGGAGCTGTTTTTT; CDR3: CASSLNLPGLGTGELFF
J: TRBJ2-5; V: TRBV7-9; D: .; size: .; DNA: TGTGCCAGCAGCCCATCACCGGGAGCTTCGACCCAGTACTTC; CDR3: CASSPSPGASTQYF
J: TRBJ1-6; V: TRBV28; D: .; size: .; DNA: TGTGCCAGCAGTTTGCTTCGAGGGTGGGGGTCACCCCTCCACTTT; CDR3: CASSLLRGWGSPLHF
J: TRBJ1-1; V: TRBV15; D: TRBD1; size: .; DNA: TGTGCCACCACGACAGGGGGGAACACTGAAGCTTTCTTT; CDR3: CATTTGGNTEAFF
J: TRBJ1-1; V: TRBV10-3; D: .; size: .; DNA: TGTGCCATCAGTGTGGGGGAGGGGAACACTGAAGCTTTCTTT; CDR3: CAISVGEGNTEAFF
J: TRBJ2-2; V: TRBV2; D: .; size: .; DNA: TGTGCCAGCCGCGGACAGAGCGCGAACACCGGGGAGCTGTTTTTT; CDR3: CASRGQSANTGELFF
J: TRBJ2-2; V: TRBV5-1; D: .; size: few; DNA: TGCGCCAGCAGCCGACTAGGACCCGGGGAGCTGTTTTTT; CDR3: CASSRLGPGELFF
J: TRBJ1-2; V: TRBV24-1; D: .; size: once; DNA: TGTGCCACCAGTGATGGTCGGGGTCTAGGCTATGGCTACACCTTC; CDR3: CATSDGRGLGYGYTF
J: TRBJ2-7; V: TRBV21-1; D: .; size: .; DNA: TGTGCCAGCAGCGAAAACGGACTAGCGGGAGAGTACGAGCAGTACTTC; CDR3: CASSENGLAGEYEQYF
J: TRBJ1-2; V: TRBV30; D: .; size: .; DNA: TGTGCCTGGAGTCGGGGGGCGGACTATGGCTACACCTTC; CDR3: CAWSRGADYGYTF
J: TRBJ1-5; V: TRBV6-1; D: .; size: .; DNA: TGTGCCAGCAGTGAAGCATACAGCAATCAGCCCCAGCATTTT; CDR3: CASSEAYSNQPQHF
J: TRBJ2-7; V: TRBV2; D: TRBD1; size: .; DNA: TGTGCCAGCAGTGGGGGAACAGGGGAAGGCGAGCAGTACTTC; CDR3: CASSGGTGEGEQYF
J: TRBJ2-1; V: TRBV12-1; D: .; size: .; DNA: TGTGCCAGCAGCTTTCGAATTGCGGGAGGGCCTCACAATGAGCAGTTCTTC; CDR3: CASSFRIAGGPHNEQFF
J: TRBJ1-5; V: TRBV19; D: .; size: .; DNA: TGTGCCAGTAGTATAATCCAATATAGCAATCAGCCCCAGCATTTT; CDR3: CASSIIQYSNQPQHF
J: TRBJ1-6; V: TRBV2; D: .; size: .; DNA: TGTGCCAGCAGTGACAGGGGATCGAATTCACCCCTCCACTTT; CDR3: CASSDRGSNSPLHF
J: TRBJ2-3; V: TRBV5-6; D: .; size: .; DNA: TGTGCCAGCAGCTTGGGAGGAGGGACGCAGTATTTT; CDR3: CASSLGGGTQYF
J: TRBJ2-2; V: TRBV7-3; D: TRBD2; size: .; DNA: TGTGCCAGCAGCCCATCCTCGGCTAGCGGAGTCGGGGAGCTGTTTTTT; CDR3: CASSPSSASGVGELFF
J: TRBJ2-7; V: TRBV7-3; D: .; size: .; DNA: TGTGCCAGCAGCCCATCGACAGAGTACGAGCAGTACTTC; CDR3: CASSPSTEYEQYF
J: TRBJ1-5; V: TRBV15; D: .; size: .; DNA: TGTGCCACCAGCAGAGGATCCGAATTGCGGCCCCAGCATTTT; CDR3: CATSRGSELRPQHF
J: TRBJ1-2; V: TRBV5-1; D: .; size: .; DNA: TGCGCCAGCAGCTTGGCCGGACTGGAAGGCCACACCTTC; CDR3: CASSLAGLEGHTF
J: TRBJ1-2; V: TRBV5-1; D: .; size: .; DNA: TGCGCCAGCAGCGATCCGAGGGGCGGCTTCAGTGGCTACACCTTC; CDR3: CASSDPRGGFSGYTF
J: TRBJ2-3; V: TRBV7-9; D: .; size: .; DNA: TGTGCCAGCAGCATCCGGACACAAAGCACAGATACGCAGTATTTT; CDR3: CASSIRTQSTDTQYF
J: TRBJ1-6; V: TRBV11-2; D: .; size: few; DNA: TGTGCCAGCAGCTTAGAACCGACAGGCAGGGCCCTCCACTTT; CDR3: CASSLEPTGRALHF
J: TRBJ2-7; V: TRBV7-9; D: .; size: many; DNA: TGTGCCAGCAGCTCCCCGTTGGGGGGAGAGTACGAGCAGTACTTC; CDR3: CASSSPLGGEYEQYF
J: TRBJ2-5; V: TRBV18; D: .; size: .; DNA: TGTGCCAGCTCACTACAGGGTATTTTGTACCAAGAGACCCAGTACTTC; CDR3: CASSLQGILYQETQYF
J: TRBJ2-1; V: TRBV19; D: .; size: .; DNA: TGTGCCAGTACCCCGTCAGGGGGGTCCTACAATGAGCAGTTCTTC; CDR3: CASTPSGGSYNEQFF
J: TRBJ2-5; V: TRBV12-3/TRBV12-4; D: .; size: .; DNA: TGTGCCAGCAGTGTAGCGGTTCAAGAGACCCAGTACTTC; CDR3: CASSVAVQETQYF
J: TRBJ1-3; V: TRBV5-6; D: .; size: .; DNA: TGTGCCAGCAGCTTGCAACGCGGAAACACCATATATTTT; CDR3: CASSLQRGNTIYF
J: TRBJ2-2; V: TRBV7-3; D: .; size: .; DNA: TGTGCCAGCAGCCGGGACAAGAACACCGGGGAGCTGTTTTTT; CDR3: CASSRDKNTGELFF
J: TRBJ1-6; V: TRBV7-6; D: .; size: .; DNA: TGTGCCAGCAGCCTGAATTCACCCCTCCACTTT; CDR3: CASSLNSPLHF
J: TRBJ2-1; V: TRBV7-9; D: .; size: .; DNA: TGTGCCAGCAGCTTAGACCGAAGCTCCTACAATGAGCAGTTCTTC; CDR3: CASSLDRSSYNEQFF
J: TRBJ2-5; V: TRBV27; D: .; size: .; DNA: TGTGCCAGCAGTAACAGGGTCCAAGAGACCCAGTACTTC; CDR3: CASSNRVQETQYF
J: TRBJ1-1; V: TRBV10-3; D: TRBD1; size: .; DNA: TGTGCCACCTCGACGGGACAGGGGACTACTGAAGCTTTCTTT; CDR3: CATSTGQGTTEAFF
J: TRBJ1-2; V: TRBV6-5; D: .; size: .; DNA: TGTGCCAGCAGGCGGTTTGCGGGAACCTATGGCTACACCTTC; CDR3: CASRRFAGTYGYTF
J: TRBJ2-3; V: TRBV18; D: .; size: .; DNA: TGTGCCAGCTCACCATTTGGGAACACAGATACGCAGTATTTT; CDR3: CASSPFGNTDTQYF
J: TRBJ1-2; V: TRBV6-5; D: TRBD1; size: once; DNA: TGTGCCAGCTCCATACAGGGACAGTTGGCCTATGGCTACACCTTC; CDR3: CASSIQGQLAYGYTF
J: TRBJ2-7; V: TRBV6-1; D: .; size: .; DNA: TGTGCCAGCAGTGAGTGGGGCAGCGGATCCTACGAGCAGTACTTC; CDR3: CASSEWGSGSYEQYF
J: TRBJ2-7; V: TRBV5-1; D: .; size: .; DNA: TGCGCCAGCAGCAAACGGGACTTTTTAGTCGGGCAGTACTTC; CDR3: CASSKRDFLVGQYF